The rows below give T cell receptor beta chains drawn from one sample of a study of Ad26.COV2.S vaccination and SARS-CoV-2 variants. Method: immunoSEQ multiplex PCR; TCRdb's copy keeps in-frame clones and lacks some. This table has about 680,000 clones, more than 70% appearing once. The source was peripheral blood, collected in a trial of Ad26.COV2.S vaccine versus placebo. These receptors all come from a person between 18 and 65 years old who received the Ad26.COV2.S COVID-19 vaccine or a placebo. CDR3s leave out the opening cysteine and the closing phenylalanine or tryptophan.

TRBV19,12,TRBJ2-1,ASSIKPPPSEQF
TRBV7-9,11,TRBJ2-3,ASSSQGADTQY
TRBV5-1,14,TRBJ1-3,ASSVDGTRSGNTIY
TRBV6-5,13,TRBJ1-1,ASRRDNSMNTEAF
TRBV6-2/TRBV6-3,14,TRBJ2-4,ASSYGGGTAKNIQY
TRBV27,10,TRBJ1-5,ASSPLGEPQH
TRBV19,11,TRBJ2-7,ASSIARGYEQY
TRBV3-1/TRBV3-2,12,TRBJ1-6,ASSQDGSNSPLH
TRBV11-2,13,TRBJ1-1,ASTYGGIRNTEAF
TRBV30,10,TRBJ2-7,AASGGPYEQY
TRBV5-1,13,TRBJ2-2,ASSSARTETGELF
TRBV7-9,14,TRBJ2-3,ASSQYRLPSTDTQY
TRBV5-1,11,TRBJ2-2,ASSPENTGELF
TRBV15,12,TRBJ2-7,ATSRGLGGYEQY
TRBV19,13,TRBJ1-5,ASSFTGSFNQPQH
TRBV15,13,TRBJ1-4,ATRSRQGIDEKLF
TRBV6-5,12,TRBJ2-7,ASSPEDSFYEQY